The subject of this entry is one T cell receptor beta chain. This sample is drawn from a study of blood T cell repertoires in COVID-19. Turning to the study itself: Material from acute and convalescent COVID-19 was sourced from the United States, Italy and Spain. PBMCs, B-cell-depleted T cells, or T cells were the source of the cDNA or gDNA that made up the material.

Original analysis: Amplification of reference gene primers provided the estimated nucleated cell counts. The method was immunoSEQ multiplex PCR; TCRdb's version includes in-frame clones alone and lacks a portion of them. D and trimming were read from the DNA, whereas the V and J calls and clone size are those reported in that table. Among a few hundred thousand clones listed, approximately 86% were seen once. Per germline, CDR1 MGHRA and CDR2 YSYEKL. V gave up 2 bases and J gave up 0 bases, with 15 bases separating them. The CDR3 covers 17 residues. The sequence came from a young man with active or convalescent COVID-19. The rearrangement joins TRBV4-1 to TRBJ2-3; D gene ambiguous. Input material: peripheral blood. CDR3 DNA: TGCGCCAGCAGCCAACGACTGGATTACTCTAGCACAGATACGCAGTATTTT. This gives the protein CASSQRLDYSSTDTQYF.